Following are 26 T cell receptor beta chains from one sample sequenced in a study of blood T cell repertoires in COVID-19. The assay was immunoSEQ multiplex PCR, and TCRdb's table has in-frame clones only and misses some. In the table there are 120,000 or so clones, about 86% of which are singletons. The sample was peripheral blood. Receptor source: a man between 70 and 80 years old who had recovered from COVID-19.

The chain employs TRBV7-3 and TRBJ2-1, with 8 bases matching TRBD2. There are 15 residues in the CDR3. Germline V lookup: CDR1 SGHTA, CDR2 FQGTGA. V was clipped by 5 bases and J by 3 bases; unmatched bases: 6. The CDR3 reads CASSTNGGDYNEQFF. CDR3 in DNA: TGTGCCAGCAGCACAAACGGGGGGGACTACAATGAGCAGTTCTTC.

The rearrangement links TRBV6-5 to TRBJ2-7; D possibly corresponds to TRBD2 (7 bases). This CDR3 region has 13 residues. Between the trimmed V and J ends, which lost 7 bases and 5 bases, there was a span of 15 bases. Germline CDR1 and CDR2: MNHEY and SVGAGI. This CDR3 is CASTKPGGNEQYF. The DNA of the CDR3 is TGTGCCAGCACCAAACCGGGGGGCAACGAGCAGTACTTC.

The chain is built from TRBV30 and TRBJ2-7; 9 bases line up with TRBD1. Germline-derived CDR1 and CDR2 are GTSNPN and SVGIG (reference sequence). Unmatched junction bases numbered 7, after V lost 3 bases and J lost 4 bases. CDR3 length: 14 amino acids. CDR3 in amino acids: CAWSRGTGWYEQYF. CDR3 nucleotide sequence: TGTGCCTGGAGCAGGGGGACAGGGTGGTACGAGCAGTACTTC.

The gene calls are TRBV2 and TRBJ1-4; D unclear. V was shortened by 4 bases and J by 3 bases, with 9 bases between the two germline ends. The length of the CDR3 is 14 residues. The germline CDR1 and CDR2 sequences are SNHLY and FYNNEI. The CDR3 nucleotides are TGTGCCAGCAGTGTTGGAGGATCTAATGAAAAACTGTTTTTT. The encoded protein is CASSVGGSNEKLFF.

There are a few counts of this clone. The chain combines TRBV18 with TRBJ2-3; D is uncertain. With 3 bases removed from V and 2 bases from J, the gap between germline ends came to 6 bases. There are 13 residues in the CDR3. Germline V gene data show CDR1 as KGHSH and CDR2 as LQKENI. In DNA form, the CDR3 reads TGTGCCAGCTCACCCCCGTTCACAGATACGCAGTATTTT. Translating it yields CASSPPFTDTQYF. The full variable domain, completed using reference TRBV18 and TRBJ2-3, is NAGVMQNPRHLVRRRGQEARLRCSPMKGHSHVYWYRQLPEEGLKFMVYLQKENIIDESGMPKERFSAEFPKEGPSILRIQQVVRGDSAAYFCASSPPFTDTQYFGPGTRLTVL.

The gene calls are TRBV13 and TRBJ2-7, with TRBD1 matching 8 bases. The CDR3 contains 15 residues. Germline V CDR1 and CDR2: PRHDT, FYEKMQ (reference sequence). The V gene end was trimmed by 5 bases and the J gene end by 1 base; junction bases not matched to a gene: 7. CDR3 bases: TGTGCCAGCAGCCTCGGACAGGGCTGGTCCTACGAGCAGTACTTC. It codes for CASSLGQGWSYEQYF.

The V call is TRBV28, the J call TRBJ1-5, with a tentative D call TRBD1 (6 bases). V gave up 3 bases and J gave up 2 bases, with 14 bases separating them. Germline V gene lookup returns CDR1 MDHEN and CDR2 SYDVKM. The CDR3 is made up of 16 amino acids. DNA of the CDR3: TGTGCCAGCAGTTTTCCAGCAGGGGCCCGCAATCAGCCCCAGCATTTT. Encoded protein: CASSFPAGARNQPQHF.

DNA for the CDR3: TGTGCCAGCAGTTTAACAGGGGGGAACACTGAAGCTTTCTTT. Translated, it gives CASSLTGGNTEAFF. The chain is built from TRBV6-5 and TRBJ1-1; 8 nucleotides match TRBD1. There are 14 residues in the CDR3. From germline, CDR1 is MNHEY and CDR2 SVGAGI. J gave up 1 base and V 4 bases, and 2 bases lay outside the gene matches.

This clone appeared a few times. J is TRBJ2-1 and V is TRBV5-4; 9 nucleotides line up with TRBD1. V gave up 4 bases and J gave up 0 bases; unmatched junction bases: 8. The CDR3 is 17 amino acids. In germline, CDR1 is SGHNT, CDR2 YYREEE (reference sequence). CDR3 in amino acids: CASSRGQGLSSYNEQFF. The CDR3 DNA is TGTGCCAGCAGCCGGGGACAGGGCCTTAGCTCCTACAATGAGCAGTTCTTC.

The rearrangement joins TRBV5-4 to TRBJ1-2, with D hard to call. Germline-derived CDR1 and CDR2 are SGHNT and YYREEE (reference sequence). V was trimmed by 4 bases and J by 4 bases, leaving 14 bases between them. The CDR3 runs 14 residues. CDR3 DNA sequence: TGTGCCAGCAGCGCGGCCAGTCTGGGCTATGGCTACACCTTC. The encoded protein is CASSAASLGYGYTF. Based on the CDR3 plus reference TRBV5-4 and TRBJ1-2, the full variable domain is ETGVTQSPTHLIKTRGQQVTLRCSSQSGHNTVSWYQQALGQGPQFIFQYYREEENGRGNFPPRFSGLQFPNYSSELNVNALELDDSALYLCASSAASLGYGYTFGSGTRLTVV.

The chain couples TRBV2 to TRBJ1-2; weak D call: TRBD1 (5 bases). V was shortened by 8 bases and J by 8 bases, with 18 bases between the two germline ends. CDR3 length equals 13 residues. Germline values: CDR1 SNHLY, CDR2 FYNNEI. The CDR3 bases are TGTGCCAGCCGATTGGGCCAGGGAATAGGCTACACCTTC. Translating gives CASRLGQGIGYTF. The whole variable domain, filled in from reference TRBV2 and TRBJ1-2, reads EPEVTQTPSHQVTQMGQEVILRCVPISNHLYFYWYRQILGQKVEFLVSFYNNEISEKSEIFDDQFSVERPDGSNFTLKIRSTKLEDSAMYFCASRLGQGIGYTFGSGTRLTVV.

The chain carries TRBV28 and TRBJ1-2; 9 bases are a match to TRBD1. Germline CDR1 reads MDHEN; CDR2 reads SYDVKM. V was pared by 6 bases and J by 8 bases, with 7 bases of the junction left unmatched. This CDR3 comprises 13 residues. The CDR3 here is CASSQQGAWGYTF. In DNA form, the CDR3 reads TGTGCCAGCAGCCAACAGGGGGCATGGGGCTACACCTTC.

The rearrangement uses TRBV28 and TRBJ1-2, with 7 positions matching TRBD1. Germline lookup yields CDR1 MDHEN and CDR2 SYDVKM. V lost 6 bases and J lost 4; bases outside the gene matches: 5. The CDR3 totals 13 residues. The CDR3 bases are TGTGCCAGCAGAATGGGACAGCCCTATGGCTACACCTTC. This translates into CASRMGQPYGYTF.

The CDR3 DNA reads TGTGCCAGCAGCCTAGCGGGAACCTACGAGCAGTACTTC. Encoded protein: CASSLAGTYEQYF. The rearrangement links TRBV3-1 (or the pseudogene TRBV3-2) to TRBJ2-7; TRBD2 agrees at 8 bases. CDR1 and CDR2 from the germline V gene are LGHDT and YNNKEL (reference sequence). This CDR3 spans 13 amino acids. Trimming removed 4 bases from V and 2 bases from J; junction bases left unmatched: 1.

This chain joins TRBV18 and TRBJ1-2, with a tentative D call TRBD1 (6 bases). This CDR3 contains 13 residues. The V gene's germline CDR1 is KGHSH and CDR2 LQKENI. Trimming shortened V by 5 bases and J by 4 bases, and 11 bases separated the two germline ends. In DNA, the CDR3 is TGTGCCAGCTCAACAACGGACAGCTATGGCTACACCTTC. Its protein is CASSTTDSYGYTF.

This clone has a single count. This chain connects TRBV6-6 to TRBJ2-7; 8 nucleotides agree with TRBD2. In germline, CDR1 is MNHNY, CDR2 SVGAGI (reference sequence). The CDR3 loop spans 16 amino acids. V lost 5 bases and J lost 0; bases outside the gene matches: 9. The CDR3 reads CASSGRSGKSSYEQYF. The CDR3 nucleotides read TGTGCCAGCAGTGGCCGTAGCGGGAAAAGCTCCTACGAGCAGTACTTC.

The genes are TRBV18 and TRBJ2-5, with TRBD2 matching over 8 bases. Germline V gene sequence: CDR1 KGHSH, CDR2 LQKENI. This CDR3 is 16 amino acids long. Losses at the gene ends were 1 base for V and 2 bases for J; bases not matched to a gene: 6. The CDR3 DNA reads as TGTGCCAGCTCACCACTCCCAGCGGGGGTGCAAGAGACCCAGTACTTC. Translated, it gives CASSPLPAGVQETQYF.

The genes are TRBV11-1 and TRBJ2-1; 9 bases are a match to TRBD2. Germline CDR1 reads SGHAT; CDR2 reads FQDESV (reference sequence). Trimming cost V 4 bases and J 2 bases; bases outside gene matches: 6. This CDR3 spans 16 amino acids. CDR3 coding DNA: TGTGCCAGCAGCTATAGGGGCGGGAGGGCCTACAATGAGCAGTTCTTC. This codes for CASSYRGGRAYNEQFF.

The V and J genes are TRBV2 and TRBJ2-1; 10 nucleotides align to TRBD2. The CDR3 spans 13 residues. V shed 10 bases, J shed 3 bases, and the junction held 3 bases outside the gene matches. Germline V lookup: CDR1 SNHLY, CDR2 FYNNEI. CDR3 region: CATQRGGYNEQFF. The CDR3 region has the DNA TGTGCCACCCAGCGGGGGGGCTACAATGAGCAGTTCTTC.

This chain uses TRBV6-5 with TRBJ2-7; D possibly corresponds to TRBD1 (6 bases). In germline, CDR1 is MNHEY, CDR2 SVGAGI. The CDR3 runs 14 residues. Trimming cost V 6 bases and J 1 base, with 13 bases left between them. The CDR3 DNA is TGTGCCAGCAGCCAACGGACAGTTTCCTACGAGCAGTACTTC. Translating gives CASSQRTVSYEQYF.

This clone was detected a few times. This chain links TRBV7-9 with TRBJ1-6; unclear D gene. Between the trimmed V and J ends, which lost 5 bases and 7 bases, there was a span of 9 bases. The germline CDR1 and CDR2 sequences are SEHNR and FQNEAQ (reference sequence). The CDR3 has 13 residues. The CDR3 region is CASSPLVNSPLHF. The CDR3 nucleotides read TGTGCCAGCAGCCCACTAGTGAATTCACCCCTCCACTTT.

This chain connects TRBV6-5 to TRBJ2-5; 8 bases map to TRBD2. Losses at the gene ends were 6 bases for V and 5 bases for J; bases not matched to a gene: 5. Germline lookup yields CDR1 MNHEY and CDR2 SVGAGI. CDR3 length equals 13 residues. Written as DNA, the CDR3 is TGTGCCAGCAGGCGGCGGGGGGTGGAGACCCAGTACTTC. Residues: CASRRRGVETQYF.

This clone was observed at least ten times. The gene calls are TRBV19 and TRBJ2-7, with 13 positions matching TRBD2. V shed 5 bases and J 4 bases; nucleotides not matched to a gene: 11. In germline, CDR1 is LNHDA, CDR2 SQIVND (reference sequence). CDR3 length equals 17 residues. DNA of the CDR3: TGTGCCAGTAGTCGGATAAGGACTAGCGGGAGATCTTACGAGCAGTACTTC. Translated: CASSRIRTSGRSYEQYF. Together with reference TRBV19 and TRBJ2-7, the CDR3 gives the full variable domain: DGGITQSPKYLFRKEGQNVTLSCEQNLNHDAMYWYRQDPGQGLRLIYYSQIVNDFQKGDIAEGYSVSREKKESFPLTVTSAQKNPTAFYLCASSRIRTSGRSYEQYFGPGTRLTVT.

This sequence joins TRBV5-1 and TRBJ2-1; 9 nucleotides agree with TRBD2. With V trimmed by 4 bases and J by 4 bases, 9 bases remained unmatched. The germline V gene encodes CDR1 SGHRS and CDR2 YFSETQ. The CDR3 is made up of 16 amino acids. In DNA form, the CDR3 reads TGCGCCAGCAGCCTACTAGCGGGTGGAGGGTACAATGAGCAGTTCTTC. This codes for CASSLLAGGGYNEQFF. Using reference TRBV5-1 and TRBJ2-1 for the parts outside the CDR3, the full variable domain is KAGVTQTPRYLIKTRGQQVTLSCSPISGHRSVSWYQQTPGQGLQFLFEYFSETQRNKGNFPGRFSGRQFSNSRSEMNVSTLELGDSALYLCASSLLAGGGYNEQFFGPGTRLTVL.

The chain uses TRBV6-5 and TRBJ2-5; the D gene is possibly TRBD1 (6 bases). V lost 4 bases, J lost 3 bases, and 15 bases lay in between. In germline, CDR1 is MNHEY, CDR2 SVGAGI. This CDR3 comprises 15 residues. The CDR3 region has the DNA TGTGCCAGCAGTTTCACCGGGACAACTGAAGAGACCCAGTACTTC. It specifies CASSFTGTTEETQYF.

The J gene is TRBJ1-4, the V gene TRBV19; D gene ambiguous. Trimming left V 1 base short and J 6 bases short, with 12 bases between. CDR3 size: 15 residues. CDR1 and CDR2 from the germline V gene are LNHDA and SQIVND (reference sequence). The CDR3 protein is CASSIAAGTDEKLFF. CDR3 sequence (DNA): TGTGCCAGTAGTATAGCGGCAGGCACTGATGAAAAACTGTTTTTT. Based on the CDR3 plus reference TRBV19 and TRBJ1-4, the full variable domain is DGGITQSPKYLFRKEGQNVTLSCEQNLNHDAMYWYRQDPGQGLRLIYYSQIVNDFQKGDIAEGYSVSREKKESFPLTVTSAQKNPTAFYLCASSIAAGTDEKLFFGSGTQLSVL.